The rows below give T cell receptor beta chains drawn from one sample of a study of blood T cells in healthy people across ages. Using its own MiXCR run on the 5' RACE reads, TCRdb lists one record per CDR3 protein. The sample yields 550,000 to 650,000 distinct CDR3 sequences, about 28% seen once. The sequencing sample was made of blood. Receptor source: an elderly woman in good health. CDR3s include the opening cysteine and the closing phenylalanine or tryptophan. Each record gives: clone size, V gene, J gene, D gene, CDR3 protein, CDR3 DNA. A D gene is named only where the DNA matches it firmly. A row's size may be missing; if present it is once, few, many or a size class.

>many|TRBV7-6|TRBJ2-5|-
CASSNSNRETQYF
TGTGCCAGCAGCAATAGTAACAGGGAGACCCAGTACTTC
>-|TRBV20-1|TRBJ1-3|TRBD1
CSAGQGRSSGNTIYF
TGCAGTGCAGGACAGGGTCGGAGCTCTGGAAACACCATATATTTT
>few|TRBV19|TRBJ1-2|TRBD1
CASTLWEQGNYGYTF
TGTGCCAGTACCCTATGGGAACAGGGGAACTATGGCTACACCTTC
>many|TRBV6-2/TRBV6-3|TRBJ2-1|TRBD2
CASSYSYLLAGYSAGALSEQFF
TGTGCCAGCAGTTACTCATACCTCCTAGCGGGTTACTCAGCGGGGGCGTTGTCTGAGCAGTTCTTC
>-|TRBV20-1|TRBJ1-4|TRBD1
CSARDDRGREKLFF
TGCAGTGCTAGAGATGACAGGGGTCGAGAAAAACTGTTTTTT
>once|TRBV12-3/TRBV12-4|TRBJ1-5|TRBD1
CASSGTARAGGRNQPQHF
TGTGCCAGCAGTGGGACAGCGAGGGCAGGCGGGCGCAATCAGCCCCAGCATTTT
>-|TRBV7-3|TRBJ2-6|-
CASSKRGPSPGANVLTF
TGTGCTAGCAGCAAAAGAGGCCCGAGCCCTGGGGCCAACGTCCTGACTTTC
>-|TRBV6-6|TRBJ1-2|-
CATTIGEYGCTF
-
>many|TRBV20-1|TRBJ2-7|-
CSATGGRGSNEQYF
TGCAGTGCCACCGGGGGGCGGGGGAGCAACGAGCAGTACTTC
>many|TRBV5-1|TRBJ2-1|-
CASSLEDFYNEQFF
TGCGCCAGCAGCTTGGAGGATTTCTACAATGAGCAGTTCTTC
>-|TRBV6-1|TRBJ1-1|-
CASKWGVNTGAFF
TGTGCCAGCAAATGGGGTGTGAACACTGGAGCTTTCTTT
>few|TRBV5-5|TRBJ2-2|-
CASRNSGASPGELFF
TGTGCCAGCAGGAATTCCGGGGCTAGTCCCGGGGAGCTGTTTTTT
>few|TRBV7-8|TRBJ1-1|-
CASSLLAGAEAFF
TGTGCCAGCAGCTTACTAGCGGGTGCTGAAGCTTTCTTT
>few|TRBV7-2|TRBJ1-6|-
CASSTQVAGDSPLHF
TGTGCCAGCAGCACCCAGGTGGCAGGGGATTCACCCCTCCACTTT